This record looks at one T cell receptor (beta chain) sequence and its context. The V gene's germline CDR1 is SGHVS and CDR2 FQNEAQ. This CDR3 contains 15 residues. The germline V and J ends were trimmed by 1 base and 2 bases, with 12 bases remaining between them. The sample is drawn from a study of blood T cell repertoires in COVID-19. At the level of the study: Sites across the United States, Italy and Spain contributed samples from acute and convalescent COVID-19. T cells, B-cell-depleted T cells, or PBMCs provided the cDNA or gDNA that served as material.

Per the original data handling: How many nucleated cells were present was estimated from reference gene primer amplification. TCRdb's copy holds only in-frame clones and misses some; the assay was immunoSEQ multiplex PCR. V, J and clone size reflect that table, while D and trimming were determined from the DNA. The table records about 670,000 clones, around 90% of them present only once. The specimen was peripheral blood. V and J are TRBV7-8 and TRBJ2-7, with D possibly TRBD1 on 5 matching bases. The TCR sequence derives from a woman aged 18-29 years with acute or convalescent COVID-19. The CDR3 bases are TGTGCCAGCAGCTTAGTATCGCAGGGTACCTACGAGCAGTACTTC. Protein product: CASSLVSQGTYEQYF.